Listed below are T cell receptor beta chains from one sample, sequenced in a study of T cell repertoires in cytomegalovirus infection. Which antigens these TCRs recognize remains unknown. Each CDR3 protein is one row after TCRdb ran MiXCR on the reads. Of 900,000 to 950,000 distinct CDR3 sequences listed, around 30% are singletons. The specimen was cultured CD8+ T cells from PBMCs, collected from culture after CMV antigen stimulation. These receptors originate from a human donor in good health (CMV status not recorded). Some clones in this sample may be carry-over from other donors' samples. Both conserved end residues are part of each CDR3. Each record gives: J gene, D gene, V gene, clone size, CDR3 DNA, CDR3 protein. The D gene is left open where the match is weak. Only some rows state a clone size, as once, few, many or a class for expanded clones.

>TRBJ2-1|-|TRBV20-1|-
TGCAGTGCTAGAGAGTTTGGTGACAGGACCTACAATGAGCAGTTCTTC
CSAREFGDRTYNEQFF
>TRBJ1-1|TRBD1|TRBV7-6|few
TGTGCCAGCAGCTTAAGCGGGACAGGGATGTTCACTGAAGCTTTCTTT
CASSLSGTGMFTEAFF
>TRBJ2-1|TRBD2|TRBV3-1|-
TGTGCCAGCAGCCAGATGGGACTAGCCGACGAGCAGTTCTTC
CASSQMGLADEQFF
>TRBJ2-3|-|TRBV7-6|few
TGTGCCAGCAGCCCCCCTACGCCTATTAGCACAGATACGCAGTATTTT
CASSPPTPISTDTQYF
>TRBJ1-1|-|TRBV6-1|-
TGTGCCAGCAGTGGAGGGTGGTACACTGAAGCTTTCTTT
CASSGGWYTEAFF
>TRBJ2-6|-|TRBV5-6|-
TGTGCCAGCAGCTTGGCGGGACGTATCTCTGGGGCCAACGTCCTGACTTTC
CASSLAGRISGANVLTF
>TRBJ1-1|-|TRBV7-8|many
TGTGCCAGCAGCTTAAGAGGGCAGGGGTACACTGAAGCTTTCTTT
CASSLRGQGYTEAFF
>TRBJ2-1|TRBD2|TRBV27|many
TGTGCCAGCAGCCGCGGGGGGGCCTACAATGAGCAGTTCTTC
CASSRGGAYNEQFF
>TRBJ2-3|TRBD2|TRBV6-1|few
TGTGCCAGCAGTGAAGAGGGTAGCGGGGGGGATACGCAGTATTTT
CASSEEGSGGDTQYF
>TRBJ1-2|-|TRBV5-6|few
TGTGCCAGCAGCTTGGTTCTTGAAGGCCCTAACTATGGCTACACCTTC
CASSLVLEGPNYGYTF
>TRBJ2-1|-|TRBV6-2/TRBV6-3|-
TGTGCCACCCCCCCTCCGAATGAGCAGTTCTTC
CATPPPNEQFF
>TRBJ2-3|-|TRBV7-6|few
TGTGCTAGCAGCTTTGGGGCGACGGATACGCAGTATTTT
CASSFGATDTQYF
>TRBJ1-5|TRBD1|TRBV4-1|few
TGCGCCAGCAGCCAAGTACGAGGGGGCCAGCAGCCCCAGCATTTT
CASSQVRGGQQPQHF
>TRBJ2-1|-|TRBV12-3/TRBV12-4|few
TGTGCCAGCAACTCCCTAGCGAAGTACAATGAGCAGTTCTTC
CASNSLAKYNEQFF
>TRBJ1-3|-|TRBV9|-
TGTGCCAGCAGCGTAGCTGAGATGGCCGGAGACCGAGGAAACACCATATATTTT
CASSVAEMAGDRGNTIYF
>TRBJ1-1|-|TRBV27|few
TGTGCCAGCAGTTTCCCAGGAGGAGTGGAAGCTTTCTTT
CASSFPGGVEAFF
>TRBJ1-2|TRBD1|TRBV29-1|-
TGCAGCGCTCCGGGACAGGGAGGAGGCTACACCTTC
CSAPGQGGGYTF
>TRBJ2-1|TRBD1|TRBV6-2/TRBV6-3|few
TGTGCCAGCAGTGACCCGTGGGACAGGGGGTTCGATGAGCAGTTCTTC
CASSDPWDRGFDEQFF
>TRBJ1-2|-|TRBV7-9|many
TGTGCCATTCGGCTTTCCCAAGGCTACACCTTC
CAIRLSQGYTF
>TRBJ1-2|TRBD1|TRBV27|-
TGTGTCAGCAGTGGGACAGGGGGCGGCTGGGGCTACACCTTC
CVSSGTGGGWGYTF
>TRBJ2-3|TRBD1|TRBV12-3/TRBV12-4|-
TGTGCCATCTCTTTAGATGACAGGGGCCTTGGCACAGATACGCAGTATTTT
CAISLDDRGLGTDTQYF
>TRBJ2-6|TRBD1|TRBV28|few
TGTGCCAGCAGACCGGGACAGGGGTATGGGGCCAACGTCCTGACTTTC
CASRPGQGYGANVLTF
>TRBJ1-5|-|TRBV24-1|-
TGTGCCACCAGTGACTATGACAGGAATCAGCCCCAGCATTTT
CATSDYDRNQPQHF
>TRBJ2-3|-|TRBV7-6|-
TGTGCCAGCAGCTTAAAGAATCGAGGGGATGGTGCAGATACGCAGTATTTT
CASSLKNRGDGADTQYF
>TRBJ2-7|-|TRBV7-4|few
TGTGCCAGCAGCTCGGACAGTAGCTCCTACGAGCAGTACTTC
CASSSDSSSYEQYF
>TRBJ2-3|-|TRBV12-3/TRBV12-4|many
TGTGCCAGCAGCTTAGCTGTCAGCACAGATACGCAGTATTTT
CASSLAVSTDTQYF
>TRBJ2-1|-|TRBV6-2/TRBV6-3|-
TGTGCCAACAGTTCGGGAGTCAGCTCCTACAATGAGCAGTTCTTC
CANSSGVSSYNEQFF
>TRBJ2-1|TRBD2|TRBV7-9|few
TGTGCCAGCAGCTCCCTCCGACTAGCGGGGGGCCCAAGGTCCTACAATGAGCAGTTCTTC
CASSSLRLAGGPRSYNEQFF
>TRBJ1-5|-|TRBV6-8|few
TGTGCCAGCAGTTACTATGAGGGGGGTCAGCCCCAGCATTTT
CASSYYEGGQPQHF
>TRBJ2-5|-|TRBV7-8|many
TGTGCCAGCAGCTTGGATCCGACCTCGCTGGAAGAGACCCAGTACTTC
CASSLDPTSLEETQYF
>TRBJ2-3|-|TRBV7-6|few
TGTGCCAGCAGCGGAAGACAGAAGAGTAGCACCTATACGCAGTATTTT
CASSGRQKSSTYTQYF
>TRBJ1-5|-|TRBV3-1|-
TGTGCCAGCAGCCAAGAGGGGCCGATGGGTCAGCCCCAGCATTTT
CASSQEGPMGQPQHF
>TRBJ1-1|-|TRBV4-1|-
TGCGCCAGCAGCCACTCTCAGACAGCCACTGAAGCTTTCTTT
CASSHSQTATEAFF
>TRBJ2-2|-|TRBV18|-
TGTGCCAGCTCACCCGAGCCCGGCACGGAGCTGTTTTTT
CASSPEPGTELFF
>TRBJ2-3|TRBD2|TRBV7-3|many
TGTGCCAGCAGCACTGGCATTAGCGGGGGAGATACGCAGTATTTT
CASSTGISGGDTQYF
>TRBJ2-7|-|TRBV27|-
TGTGCCAGCAGTTTATCGGCAGGCGGTACCTACGAGCAGTACTTC
CASSLSAGGTYEQYF
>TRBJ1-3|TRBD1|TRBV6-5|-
TGTGCCAGCAGTAAAGAGACAGGGGTCGGAAACACCATATATTTT
CASSKETGVGNTIYF
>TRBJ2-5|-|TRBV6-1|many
TGTGCCAGCAGGGACTTCCCCGGCTCGGACAGCCAAGAGACCCAGTACTTC
CASRDFPGSDSQETQYF